Presented here are 20 T cell receptor beta chains from one specimen sequenced in a study of CD8+ T cells in alopecia areata. Separation of pooled cutaneous lymph node cells was by sorting with CD4, CD8alpha, NKG2D, NKG2ACE and other markers. The sequencing template was cDNA reverse transcribed from extracted RNA. Here immunoSEQ multiplex PCR was the method, and the copy in TCRdb shows in-frame clones only, minus some. This repertoire holds over 250,000 clones, and none appear only once. Sequencing was carried out using CD4+ T cells sorted from a lymph node. Every receptor here comes from a C3H/HeJ mouse with alopecia areata. The mouse strain carries the MHC haplotype H2-k.

This clone was observed many times. The gene symbols are mouse symbols. The DNA ends 4 residues before the CDR3 does, and the rest of the CDR3 is filled in from the germline J gene. The identical CDR3 is also encoded by other nucleotide sequences in the sample. V and J are TRBV13-1 and TRBJ1-2; TRBD1 might be the D (5 bases). Germline V gives CDR1 NSHNY, CDR2 SYGAGN. Trimming cost V 3 bases and J 1 base, with 7 bases left between them. This CDR3 spans 13 amino acids. Incomplete CDR3 DNA: TGTGCCAGCAGTGGGCAGGGAAACTCC. Translating gives CASSGQGNS. The complete CDR3 reads CASSGQGNSDYTF.

This clone was found a few times. Gene labels here are mouse ones. CDR3 loop: CASGEGTQGRANSDYTF. The covered CDR3 bases are TGTGCCAGCGGTGAAGGGACACAGGGGAGGGCAAACTCC. The rearrangement uses TRBV13-2 and TRBJ1-2; TRBD1 matches at 7 bases. The CDR3 end is not reached by the read, which stops 4 residues before it; the germline J gene fills it in. This CDR3 spans 17 amino acids. With 2 bases clipped from V and 0 bases from J, the junction kept 10 bases outside the gene matches. Germline V gives CDR1 NNHNN, CDR2 SYGAGS (reference sequence).

Remarks on this clone: Gene names are the mouse ones. The CDR3 end falls 4 residues outside the read, so it is completed with the germline J gene. This sample includes further DNA sequences coding for the same CDR3. V and J are TRBV5 and TRBJ1-1; D perhaps matches TRBD1 (5 bases). V lost 0 bases and J 4 bases, leaving 9 bases between the germline ends. The CDR3 contains 14 residues. Germline assignment: CDR1 LGHNA and CDR2 YNLKQL (reference sequence). CDR3 sequence: CASSQDQGRTEVFF. The sequenced part of the CDR3 DNA is TGTGCCAGCAGCCAAGATCAGGGCCGCACA.

This clone occurred many times. Mouse names are used for the genes. The read ends 4 residues before the CDR3 terminus; that terminus is restored from the germline J gene. This sample also contains other DNA sequences that code for the same CDR3. The chain is built from TRBV31 and TRBJ2-2; perhaps TRBD2 as D (7 bases). The CDR3 has 14 amino acids. Germline V CDR1 and CDR2: GKSSPN, SITVG. V lost 0 bases and J lost 3, with 8 bases in between. CDR3 bases read: TGTGCCTGGAGTCTAGGGGGGGACACCGGG. Amino acid sequence: CAWSLGGDTG. The full CDR3 protein is CAWSLGGDTGQLYF.

Details on this clone: Any gene name here is a mouse gene name. Read data end 4 residues before the CDR3 end; the end is taken from the germline J gene. V gene TRBV19 combines with J gene TRBJ2-3; tentative D call: TRBD1 (6 bases). CDR3 length equals 16 residues. V lost 5 bases and J lost 0, with 16 bases in between. Germline CDR1 and CDR2: FNHDT and SITEND (reference sequence). The CDR3 region is CASRIGQKTSAETLYF. The part of the CDR3 DNA that was read is TGTGCCAGCAGGATCGGACAGAAAACTAGTGCAGAA. Using reference TRBV19 and TRBJ2-3 for the parts outside the CDR3, the full variable domain is GGIITQTPKFLIGQEGQKLTLKCQQNFNHDTMYWYRQDSGKGLRLIYYSITENDLQKGDLSEGYDASREKKSSFSLTVTSAQKNEMAVFLCASRIGQKTSAETLYFGSGTRLTVL.

On this clone itself: Genes here carry mouse names. The CDR3 end falls 4 residues outside the read, so it is completed with the germline J gene. In the same sample, other DNA sequences code for this CDR3. The chain links TRBV1 to TRBJ2-5, with D perhaps TRBD2 (6 bases). The CDR3 has 13 residues. CDR1 is NSQYPW and CDR2 is LRSPGD in the germline V gene (reference sequence). The DNA read from the CDR3 is TGCACCTGCAGTGCCGGATGGGGGGAC. Amino acids: CTCSAGWGD. The full-length CDR3 reads as CTCSAGWGDTQYF.

Points on this clone: These gene names are mouse names. Sequencing ends 3 residues short of the CDR3 end; the germline J gene provides the rest. The chain carries TRBV13-2 and TRBJ1-6; TRBD1 agrees at 9 bases. TRBJ1-6 is sorted into the ORF group, with uncertain function. The CDR3 totals 16 residues. Trimming took 0 bases from V and 3 from J; bases not matched to a gene: 1. CDR1 and CDR2 from the germline V gene are NNHNN and SYGAGS (reference sequence). CDR3 sequence reads: CASGDGTGVYNSPLYF. CDR3 DNA (partial): TGTGCCAGCGGTGATGGGACAGGGGTCTATAATTCGCCC.

This clone has just a few counts. The genes and germline here are from mouse. The read ends 3 residues before the CDR3 terminus; that terminus is restored from the germline J gene. The sample has other DNA sequences that encode this CDR3 too. The chain carries TRBV13-1 and TRBJ1-6; 8 positions agree with TRBD1. TRBJ1-6 qualifies as an ORF whose function is uncertain. Germline V gives CDR1 NSHNY, CDR2 SYGAGN. V gave up 5 bases and J gave up 5 bases; unmatched junction bases: 3. This CDR3 has 14 residues. The covered CDR3 bases are TGTGCCAGCAGCCTGGGACAGGATAATTCGCCC. Amino acid sequence: CASSLGQDNSP. The full CDR3 protein reads CASSLGQDNSPLYF.

This clone was counted only a few times. The gene names here belong to mouse. Coverage ceases 4 residues before the CDR3 finishes, and the germline J gene fills in the end. The same CDR3 arises from other DNA sequences in this sample as well. The chain uses TRBV13-1 and TRBJ2-3, with D perhaps matching TRBD2 (6 bases). The CDR3 has 12 amino acids. With 5 bases removed from V and 3 bases from J, the gap between germline ends came to 7 bases. CDR1 and CDR2 (germline): NSHNY, SYGAGN. CDR3 loop: CASRGGAETLYF. The DNA read from the CDR3 is TGTGCCAGCAGGGGGGGAGCAGAA.

This clone was detected ten times or more. Gene names are mouse gene names. The read gets to within 4 residues of the CDR3 end, and the germline J gene fills in the rest. The V gene is TRBV3, the J gene TRBJ2-2, with TRBD1 as a possible D gene (6 bases). The CDR3 covers 16 residues. The V end was cut by 6 bases, the J end by 1 base, with 15 bases between. From germline, CDR1 is SNHLY and CDR2 FYNGKV (reference sequence). CDR3 residues: CASSRHREENTGQLYF. The DNA read from the CDR3 is TGTGCCAGCAGTCGCCACAGGGAGGAAAACACCGGG.

Concerning this clone itself: Here the gene names and germline are mouse. The read terminates 4 residues before the CDR3 end, so the remaining end is supplied by the germline J gene. The chain couples TRBV5 to TRBJ1-2; 8 bases map to TRBD1. This CDR3 has 15 amino acids. V lost 0 bases to trimming and J lost 2 bases; unmatched junction nucleotides: 2. Per germline, CDR1 LGHNA and CDR2 YNLKQL (reference sequence). Partial CDR3 DNA: TGTGCCAGCAGCCAAGAGACAGGGGTGAACTCC. Its translation: CASSQETGVNS. The whole CDR3 protein is CASSQETGVNSDYTF.

This clone was detected only a few times. Genes here carry mouse names. CDR3: CASSDPGGADAETLYF. CDR3 DNA (partial): TGTGCCAGCAGTGACCCGGGGGGCGCTGATGCAGAA. This chain connects TRBV13-1 to TRBJ2-3; TRBD2 might be the D (7 bases). Read coverage stops 4 residues before the CDR3 terminus; the germline J gene supplies the remainder. Trimming stripped 2 bases from V and 2 bases from J, with 15 bases between. CDR1 and CDR2 from the germline V gene are NSHNY and SYGAGN. This CDR3 has 16 amino acids.

Only a few counts were recorded for this clone. Germline and genes here are mouse. The CDR3 extends 3 residues past the end of the read, so its final part is completed from the germline J gene. J is TRBJ1-6 and V is TRBV19; 8 nucleotides agree with TRBD1. TRBJ1-6 carries the ORF label, with uncertain function. CDR3 size: 15 residues. V lost 5 bases and J lost 3; bases outside the gene matches: 4. Looked up from germline, CDR1 is FNHDT and CDR2 is SITEND (reference sequence). The CDR3 is CASRAGTGYNSPLYF. The DNA read from the CDR3 is TGTGCCAGCAGAGCCGGGACAGGCTATAATTCGCCC.

This clone turned up a few times. The genes and germline here are from mouse. The read ends 4 residues before the CDR3 terminus; that terminus is restored from the germline J gene. Other DNA sequences in the same sample also yield this CDR3. This sequence joins TRBV13-3 and TRBJ2-7, with TRBD2 matching 11 bases. CDR3 length: 14 residues. CDR1 and CDR2 (germline): NNHDY, SYVADS. The covered CDR3 bases are TGTGCCAGCAGTGAGAGGGACTGGGGGTAT. Protein product: CASSERDWGY. The CDR3 reads in full as CASSERDWGYEQYF.

This clone was seen only a few times. Gene names and germline refer to mouse. The read ends 4 residues shy of where the CDR3 ends; the end is completed using the germline J gene. The sample has other DNA sequences that encode this CDR3 too. The chain is built from TRBV31 and TRBJ2-2; D may be TRBD1 (6 bases). CDR3 length equals 15 residues. V dropped 0 bases and J dropped 0 bases, with 8 bases sitting between them. The germline gives CDR1 GKSSPN, CDR2 SITVG. This CDR3 is CAWSLQGANTGQLYF. The CDR3 bases that were read are TGTGCCTGGAGTCTACAGGGTGCAAACACCGGG.

Remarks on this clone: Genes and germline come from the mouse. Sequencing ends 4 residues short of the CDR3 end; the germline J gene provides the rest. The sample carries other DNA sequences with the same CDR3. The chain uses TRBV13-1 and TRBJ2-2, with 8 bases lining up with TRBD1. The CDR3 contains 16 residues. Germline V gene lookup returns CDR1 NSHNY and CDR2 SYGAGN. V lost 0 bases, J lost 4 bases, and 5 bases stayed unmatched. CDR3 bases read: TGTGCCAGCAGTGATGCCAGGGGGCGAGGCACCGGG. This encodes CASSDARGRGTG. The CDR3, in full, reads CASSDARGRGTGQLYF.

This clone was recorded a few times. Genes and germline come from the mouse. Read coverage stops 4 residues before the CDR3 terminus; the germline J gene supplies the remainder. This sequence joins TRBV19 and TRBJ2-3, with TRBD2 identical over 9 bases. V trimming: 5 bases; J trimming: 0 bases; junction bases outside the gene matches: 7. Germline CDR1 is FNHDT and CDR2 is SITEND (reference sequence). The CDR3 covers 16 residues. CDR3 sequence: CASRPGLGTSAETLYF. The DNA read from the CDR3 is TGTGCCAGCAGACCCGGACTGGGGACTAGTGCAGAA.

This clone was observed a few times. The gene names given are mouse names. With the read ending 4 residues before the CDR3 end, the germline J gene is used to fill in that end. The sample has other DNA sequences that encode this CDR3 too. This chain connects TRBV13-1 to TRBJ1-2, with TRBD1 matching over 7 bases. This CDR3 has 12 amino acids. Germline-derived CDR1 and CDR2 are NSHNY and SYGAGN. CDR3 region: CASSGQGADYTF. CDR3 DNA (partial): TGTGCCAGCAGTGGACAGGGCGCC.

In regard to this clone: Here the gene names and germline are mouse. The DNA ends 3 residues before the CDR3 does, and the rest of the CDR3 is filled in from the germline J gene. The chain joins TRBV13-1 to TRBJ1-6; 10 bases fit TRBD1. TRBJ1-6 is recorded as an ORF, its role being uncertain. V lost 6 bases and J lost 7; bases outside the gene matches: 4. The V gene's germline CDR1 is NSHNY and CDR2 SYGAGN. The length of the CDR3 is 14 residues. The CDR3 protein is CASTRDRGNSPLYF. The part of the CDR3 DNA that was read is TGTGCCAGCACCCGGGACAGGGGAAATTCGCCC.

Turning to this clone: Germline and genes here are mouse. The read falls 4 residues short of the CDR3 end, and the missing part is taken from the germline J gene. This sequence joins TRBV13-1 and TRBJ1-2; tentatively, D is TRBD1 (6 bases). Germline-derived CDR1 and CDR2 are NSHNY and SYGAGN. Trimming cost V 0 bases and J 0 bases, with 12 bases left between them. This CDR3 has 16 amino acids. The chain's CDR3 is CASSDARGQTNSDYTF. CDR3 DNA, as far as it was read: TGTGCCAGCAGTGATGCTAGGGGACAAACAAACTCC.